A selection of T cell receptor beta chains follows, all from one sample in a study of CD8+ T cells in alopecia areata. Measured with immunoSEQ multiplex PCR; TCRdb has only the in-frame clones, and not every one. The repertoire consists of fewer than 40,000 clones, with approximately 58% occurring once and the leading ten covering under 40%. Sequencing was carried out using NKG2D-high CD8+ T cells sorted from blood. These receptors originate from a human donor with alopecia areata. The CDR3 runs from the conserved cysteine through the conserved F or W. A D gene is named only where the DNA matches it firmly. Size values are once, few and many counts, or a class for expanded clones, and some rows have none.

>NA|TRBV27|TRBD2|TRBJ2-3
TGTGCCAGCAGTTGGGCGCGACTAGCGGGGGGGGCAGATACGCAGTATTTT
CASSWARLAGGADTQYF
>NA|TRBV7-9|NA|TRBJ2-7
TGTGCCAGCAGCTTCCGGCGACAGGGAGGCGACGAGCAGTACTTC
CASSFRRQGGDEQYF
>NA|TRBV7-9|NA|TRBJ1-1
TGTGCCAGCAGCCGGGGAGGGGGGGAAGCTTTCTTT
CASSRGGGEAFF
>NA|TRBV19|NA|TRBJ1-5
TGTGCCAGTAGTTCCCCCAGACAGGTTGATCAGCCCCAGCATTTT
CASSSPRQVDQPQHF
>few|TRBV29-1|NA|TRBJ2-1
TGCAGCGACCTCAGCGGTCAACAGTTCTTC
CSDLSGQQFF
>NA|TRBV30|NA|TRBJ2-1
TGTGCCTGGAGTGTAGGGGACAATGAGCAGTTCTTC
CAWSVGDNEQFF
>NA|TRBV7-9|NA|TRBJ1-2
TGTGCCAGCAGCTTTCGACCAGAGCCCTATGGCTACACCTTC
CASSFRPEPYGYTF
>medium-sized|TRBV7-9|NA|TRBJ2-7
TGTGCCAGCAGCTTAGATCCAGCAACCTACGAGCAGTACTTC
CASSLDPATYEQYF
>NA|TRBV12-5|NA|TRBJ1-1
TGTGCTAGTAGGGAGGGAGGGACTGAAGCTTTCTTT
CASREGGTEAFF
>NA|TRBV5-6|NA|TRBJ2-7
TGTGCCAGCAGCCGAGGTCGAAACGAGCAGTACTTC
CASSRGRNEQYF
>NA|TRBV6-6|NA|TRBJ2-1
TGTGCCAGCAGTTACTCGACACTGGCGGGGTACAATGAGCAGTTCTTC
CASSYSTLAGYNEQFF
>few|TRBV28|NA|TRBJ2-5
TGTGCCAGCAGCCGTGACCTGGGGAGCGAGGAGACCCAGTACTTC
CASSRDLGSEETQYF
>once|TRBV28|NA|TRBJ2-3
TGTGCCAGCAGCCCCGTACCTTCGAGAGGGTATACGCAGTATTTT
CASSPVPSRGYTQYF
>many|TRBV9|NA|TRBJ2-7
TGTGCCAGCGGCCCCGGGAGCTACGAGCAGTACTTC
CASGPGSYEQYF
>few|TRBV7-9|NA|TRBJ1-2
TGTGCCAGCAGCGGACCCTCACAGGGACTGAGCTATGGCTACACCTTC
CASSGPSQGLSYGYTF
>NA|TRBV4-2|NA|TRBJ2-7
TGTGCCAGCAGCCAAGCAACCGGGGAGCAGTACTTC
CASSQATGEQYF
>NA|TRBV7-8|NA|TRBJ2-1
TGTGCCAGCAGCTCCTTAGAGGCCCCTTCGGGCTACAATGAGCAGTTCTTC
CASSSLEAPSGYNEQFF
>NA|TRBV5-1|TRBD1|TRBJ2-7
TGCGCCAGCAGCCCCCGGACAGGGGGCTACGAGCAGTACTTC
CASSPRTGGYEQYF
>NA|TRBV2|NA|TRBJ1-2
TGTGCCAGCAGGACTCCCGCTCGGGGCTACACCTTC
CASRTPARGYTF
>few|TRBV27|NA|TRBJ1-5
TGTGCCAGCAGTTTAGGAAGCCTTCCTCATCAGCCCCAGCATTTT
CASSLGSLPHQPQHF